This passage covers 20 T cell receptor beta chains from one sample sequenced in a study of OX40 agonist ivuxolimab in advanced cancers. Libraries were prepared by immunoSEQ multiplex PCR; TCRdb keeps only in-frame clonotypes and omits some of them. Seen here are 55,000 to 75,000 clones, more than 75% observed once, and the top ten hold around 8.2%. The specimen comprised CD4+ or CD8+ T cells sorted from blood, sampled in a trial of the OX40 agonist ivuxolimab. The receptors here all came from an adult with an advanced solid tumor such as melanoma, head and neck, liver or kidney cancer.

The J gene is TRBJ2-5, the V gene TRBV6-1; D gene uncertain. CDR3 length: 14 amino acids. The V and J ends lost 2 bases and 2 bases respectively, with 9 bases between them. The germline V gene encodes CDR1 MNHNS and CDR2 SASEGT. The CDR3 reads CASSESATQETQYF. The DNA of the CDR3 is TGTGCCAGCAGTGAAAGCGCTACGCAAGAGACCCAGTACTTC.

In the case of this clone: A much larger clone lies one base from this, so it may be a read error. Here the CDR3 DNA reads TGTGCCGGCACGGCCGGGACAGGGGGCTACACCTTC. Its protein is CAGTAGTGGYTF. The rearrangement uses TRBV7-3 and TRBJ1-2; TRBD1 aligns across 9 bases. This CDR3 is built from 12 residues. Germline V gives CDR1 SGHTA, CDR2 FQGTGA. After removal of 11 bases from V and 8 bases from J, the junction contained 9 bases not matched to a gene. The complete variable domain, with remaining parts taken from reference TRBV7-3 and TRBJ1-2, reads GAGVSQTPSNKVTEKGKYVELRCDPISGHTALYWYRQSLGQGPEFLIYFQGTGAADDSGLPNDRFFAVRPEGSVSTLKIQRTERGDSAVYLCAGTAGTGGYTFGSGTRLTVV.

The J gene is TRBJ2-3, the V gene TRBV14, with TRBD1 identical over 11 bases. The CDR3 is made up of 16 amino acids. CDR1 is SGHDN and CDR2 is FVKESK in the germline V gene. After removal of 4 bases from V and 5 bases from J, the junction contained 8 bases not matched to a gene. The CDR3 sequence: CASSPRTGGHKDTQYF. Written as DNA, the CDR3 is TGTGCCAGCAGCCCTAGGACAGGGGGCCACAAAGATACGCAGTATTTT.

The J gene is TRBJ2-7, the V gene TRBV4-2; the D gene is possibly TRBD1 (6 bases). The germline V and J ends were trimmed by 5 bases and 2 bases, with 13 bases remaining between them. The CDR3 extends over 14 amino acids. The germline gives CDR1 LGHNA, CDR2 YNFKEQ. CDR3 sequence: CASSEYQGPYEQYF. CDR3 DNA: TGTGCCAGCAGCGAATACCAGGGGCCCTACGAGCAGTACTTC.

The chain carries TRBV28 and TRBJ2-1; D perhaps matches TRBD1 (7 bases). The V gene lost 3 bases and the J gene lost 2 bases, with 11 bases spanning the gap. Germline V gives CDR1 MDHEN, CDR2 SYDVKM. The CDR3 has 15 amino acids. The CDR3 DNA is TGTGCCAGCAGTTTGAGCAGGGGGGCCTACAATGAGCAGTTCTTC. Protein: CASSLSRGAYNEQFF.

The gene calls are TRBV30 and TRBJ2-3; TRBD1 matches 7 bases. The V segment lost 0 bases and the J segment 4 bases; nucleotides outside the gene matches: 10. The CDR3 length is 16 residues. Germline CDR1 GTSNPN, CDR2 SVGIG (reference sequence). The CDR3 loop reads CAWSVKDRPPPDTQYF. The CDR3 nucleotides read TGTGCCTGGAGTGTTAAGGACAGGCCTCCCCCAGATACGCAGTATTTT. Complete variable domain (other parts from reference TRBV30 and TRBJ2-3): SQTIHQWPATLVQPVGSPLSLECTVEGTSNPNLYWYRQAAGRGLQLLFYSVGIGQISSEVPQNLSASRPQDRQFILSSKKLLLSDSGFYLCAWSVKDRPPPDTQYFGPGTRLTVL.

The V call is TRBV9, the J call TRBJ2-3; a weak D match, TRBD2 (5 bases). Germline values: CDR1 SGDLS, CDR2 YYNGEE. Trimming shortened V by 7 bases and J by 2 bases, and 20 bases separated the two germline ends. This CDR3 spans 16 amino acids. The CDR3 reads CASSRVAGYPTDTQYF. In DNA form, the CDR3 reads TGTGCCAGCTCGCGGGTGGCGGGCTACCCCACAGATACGCAGTATTTT. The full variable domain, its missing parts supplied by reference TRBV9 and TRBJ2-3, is DSGVTQTPKHLITATGQRVTLRCSPRSGDLSVYWYQQSLDQGLQFLIQYYNGEERAKGNILERFSAQQFPDLHSELNLSSLELGDSALYFCASSRVAGYPTDTQYFGPGTRLTVL.

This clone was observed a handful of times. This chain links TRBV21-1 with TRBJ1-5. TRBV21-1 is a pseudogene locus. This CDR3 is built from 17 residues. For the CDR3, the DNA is TGTGCCAGCAGCCCCCACAAGGAAGGAGGGCAAGGGCAGCCCCAGCATTTT. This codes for CASSPHKEGGQGQPQHF.

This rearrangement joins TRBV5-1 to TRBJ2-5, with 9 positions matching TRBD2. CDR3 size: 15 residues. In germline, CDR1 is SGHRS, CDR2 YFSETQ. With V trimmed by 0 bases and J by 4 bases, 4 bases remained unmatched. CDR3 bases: TGCGCCAGCAGCTTGGGCGGGGGGGCCGCAGAGACCCAGTACTTC. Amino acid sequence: CASSLGGGAAETQYF.

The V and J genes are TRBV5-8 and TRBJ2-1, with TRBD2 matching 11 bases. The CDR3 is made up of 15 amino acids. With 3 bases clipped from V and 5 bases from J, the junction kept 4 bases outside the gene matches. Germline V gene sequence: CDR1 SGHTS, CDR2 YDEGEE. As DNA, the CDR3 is TGTGCCAGCAGCTGGACGGGACTAGCGGACAATGAGCAGTTCTTC. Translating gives CASSWTGLADNEQFF.

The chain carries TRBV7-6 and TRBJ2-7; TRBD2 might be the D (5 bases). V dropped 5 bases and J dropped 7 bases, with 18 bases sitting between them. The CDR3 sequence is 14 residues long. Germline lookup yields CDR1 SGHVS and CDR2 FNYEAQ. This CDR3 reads CASSPPGPAEEQYF. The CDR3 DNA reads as TGTGCCAGCAGCCCTCCGGGCCCAGCGGAGGAGCAGTACTTC.

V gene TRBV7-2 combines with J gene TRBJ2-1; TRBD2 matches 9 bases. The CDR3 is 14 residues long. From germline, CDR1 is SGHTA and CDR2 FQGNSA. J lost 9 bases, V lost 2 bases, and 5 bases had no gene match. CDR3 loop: CASSLSSGTGEQFF. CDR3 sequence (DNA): TGTGCCAGCAGCTTATCTAGCGGGACGGGTGAGCAGTTCTTC. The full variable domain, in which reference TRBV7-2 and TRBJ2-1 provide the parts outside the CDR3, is GAGVSQSPSNKVTEKGKDVELRCDPISGHTALYWYRQSLGQGLEFLIYFQGNSAPDKSGLPSDRFSAERTGGSVSTLTIQRTQQEDSAVYLCASSLSSGTGEQFFGPGTRLTVL.

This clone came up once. CDR3 region: CASSLIVGNTIYF. The DNA for the CDR3 is TGTGCCAGCAGTCTCATCGTTGGAAACACCATATATTTT. V is TRBV19 and J is TRBJ1-3, with no clear D. CDR3 length: 13 amino acids. Trimming stripped 9 bases from V and 3 bases from J, with 12 bases between. Germline CDR1 reads LNHDA; CDR2 reads SQIVND (reference sequence).

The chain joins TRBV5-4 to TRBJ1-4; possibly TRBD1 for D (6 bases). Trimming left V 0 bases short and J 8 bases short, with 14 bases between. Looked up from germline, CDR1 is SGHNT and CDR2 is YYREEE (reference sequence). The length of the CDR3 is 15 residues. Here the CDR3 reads CASSLERGPEEKLFF. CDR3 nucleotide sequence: TGTGCCAGCAGCTTGGAACGGGGGCCGGAGGAAAAACTGTTTTTT.

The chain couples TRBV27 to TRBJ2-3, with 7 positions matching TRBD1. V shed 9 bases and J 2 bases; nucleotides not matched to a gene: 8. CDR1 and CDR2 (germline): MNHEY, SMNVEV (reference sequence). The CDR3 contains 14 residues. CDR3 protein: CASTTGALTDTQYF. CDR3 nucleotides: TGTGCCAGTACCACAGGGGCCCTCACAGATACGCAGTATTTT.

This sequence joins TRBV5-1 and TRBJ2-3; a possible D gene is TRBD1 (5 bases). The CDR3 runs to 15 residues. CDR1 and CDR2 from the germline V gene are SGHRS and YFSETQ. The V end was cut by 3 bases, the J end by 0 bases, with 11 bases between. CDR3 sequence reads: CASSSSTASTDTQYF. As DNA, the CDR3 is TGCGCCAGCAGCTCTTCGACAGCTAGCACAGATACGCAGTATTTT.

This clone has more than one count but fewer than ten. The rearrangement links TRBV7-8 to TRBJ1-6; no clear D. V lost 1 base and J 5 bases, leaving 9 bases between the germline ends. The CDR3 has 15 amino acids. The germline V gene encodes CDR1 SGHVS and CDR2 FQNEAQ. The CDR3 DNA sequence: TGTGCCAGCAGCTTAGGCCGGGCCAATAATTCACCCCTCCACTTT. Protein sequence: CASSLGRANNSPLHF.

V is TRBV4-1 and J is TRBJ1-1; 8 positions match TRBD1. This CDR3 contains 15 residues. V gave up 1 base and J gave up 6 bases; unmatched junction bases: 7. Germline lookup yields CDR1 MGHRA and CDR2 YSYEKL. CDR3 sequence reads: CASSQADRVGAEAFF. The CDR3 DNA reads TGCGCCAGCAGCCAAGCGGACAGGGTTGGGGCTGAAGCTTTCTTT.

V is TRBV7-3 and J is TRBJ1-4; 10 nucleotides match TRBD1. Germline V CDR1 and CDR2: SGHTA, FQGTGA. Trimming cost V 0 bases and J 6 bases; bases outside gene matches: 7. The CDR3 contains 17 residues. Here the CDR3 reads CASSLTHGGTGDEKLFF. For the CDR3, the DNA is TGTGCCAGCAGCTTAACGCATGGAGGGACAGGGGATGAAAAACTGTTTTTT.

This CDR3 is CASSGQSNEKLFF. The CDR3 DNA sequence: TGTGCCAGCTCAGGCCAGAGTAATGAAAAACTGTTTTTT. J is TRBJ1-4 and V is TRBV18; D is unresolved. Looked up from germline, CDR1 is KGHSH and CDR2 is LQKENI. V shed 5 bases and J shed 4 bases, with 8 bases lying between them. CDR3 length: 13 residues.